The rows below give T cell receptor beta chains drawn from one sample of a study of OX40 agonist ivuxolimab in advanced cancers. Method: immunoSEQ multiplex PCR; TCRdb's copy keeps in-frame clones and lacks some. Altogether some 46,000 clones are present, roughly 90% being singletons, with the ten largest covering roughly 18%. Sample: CD4+ or CD8+ T cells sorted from blood, taken in a trial of the OX40 agonist ivuxolimab. The receptors shown here come from an adult with an advanced solid tumor such as melanoma, head and neck, liver or kidney cancer. Each CDR3 is given with its conserved first and last residue. D genes are given only for firm matches. Clone size is not always given. Where it is, it says once, few, many or a class for expanded clones.

v_gene,j_gene,abundance,d_gene,CDR3aa,CDR3nt
TRBV11-2,TRBJ1-1,-,-,CASSLEFGRINTEAFF,TGTGCCAGCAGCTTAGAATTCGGACGGATTAACACTGAAGCTTTCTTT
TRBV9,TRBJ1-2,-,TRBD1,CASSGGQGRDYGYTF,TGTGCCAGCAGCGGTGGACAGGGCCGAGACTATGGCTACACCTTC
TRBV11-2,TRBJ1-2,-,-,CASSLVLGSYGYTF,TGTGCCAGCAGCTTAGTTCTGGGGAGCTATGGCTACACCTTC
TRBV20-1,TRBJ1-1,-,-,CSAAINPEAFF,TGCAGTGCTGCCATTAATCCTGAAGCTTTCTTT
TRBV27,TRBJ1-2,-,-,CASSPKTGAAYGYTF,TGTGCCAGCAGCCCAAAAACCGGGGCCGCCTATGGCTACACCTTC
TRBV4-3,TRBJ1-4,-,-,CASSHQSRGRDDEKLFF,TGCGCCAGCAGCCACCAAAGTCGAGGAAGGGATGATGAAAAACTGTTTTTT
TRBV5-1,TRBJ2-5,-,-,CASSCQDTGSRVQETQYF,TGCGCCAGCAGCTGCCAGGACACGGGGAGTAGAGTCCAAGAGACCCAGTACTTC
TRBV19,TRBJ2-5,-,TRBD1,CASSPRDRGRETQYF,TGTGCCAGTAGTCCCAGGGACAGGGGGCGGGAGACCCAGTACTTC
TRBV5-5,TRBJ1-2,once,-,CASSFISKDFNYGYTF,TGTGCCAGCAGCTTTATTTCTAAAGATTTTAACTATGGCTACACCTTC
TRBV4-1,TRBJ2-7,-,TRBD1,CASSARQGYFYEQYF,TGCGCCAGCAGCGCAAGACAGGGTTATTTCTACGAGCAGTACTTC
TRBV4-1,TRBJ1-1,-,TRBD1,CASSQPGGSEAFF,TGCGCCAGCAGCCAACCAGGGGGCTCTGAAGCTTTCTTT
TRBV7-3,TRBJ2-1,-,-,CASSLNLASFDEQFF,TGTGCCAGCAGCTTAAACTTGGCTAGCTTCGATGAGCAGTTCTTC
TRBV7-9,TRBJ2-7,once,-,CASSFGGRFEQYF,TGTGCCAGCAGCTTCGGGGGAAGGTTCGAGCAGTACTTC
TRBV9,TRBJ2-2,-,-,CASSQGAGELFF,TGTGCCAGCAGTCAAGGGGCCGGGGAGCTGTTTTTT
TRBV7-2,TRBJ1-2,few,-,CASSTGHSAYGYTF,TGTGCCAGCAGCACGGGACATAGCGCGTATGGCTACACCTTC
TRBV9,TRBJ1-6,-,-,CASSGGPPGAYNSPLHF,TGTGCCAGCAGCGGCGGACCCCCAGGGGCCTATAATTCACCCCTCCACTTT
TRBV4-2,TRBJ1-6,-,TRBD1,CASSHTGGSNSPLHF,TGTGCCAGCAGCCACACAGGGGGCTCTAATTCACCCCTCCACTTT